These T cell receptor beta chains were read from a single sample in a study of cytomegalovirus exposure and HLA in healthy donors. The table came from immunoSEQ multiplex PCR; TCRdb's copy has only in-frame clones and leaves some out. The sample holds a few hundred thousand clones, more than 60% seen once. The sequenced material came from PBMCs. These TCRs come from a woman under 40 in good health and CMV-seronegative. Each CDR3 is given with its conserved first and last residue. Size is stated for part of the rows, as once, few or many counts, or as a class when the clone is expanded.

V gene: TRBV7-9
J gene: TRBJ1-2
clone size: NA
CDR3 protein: CASRQTRDLYGYTF

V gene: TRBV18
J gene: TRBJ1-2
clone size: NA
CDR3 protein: CASSPRTGNYGYTF

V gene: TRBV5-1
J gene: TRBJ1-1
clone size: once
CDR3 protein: CASSNTGGATTEAFF

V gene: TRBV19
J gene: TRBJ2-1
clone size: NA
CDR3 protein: CASTPGGSGNEQFF

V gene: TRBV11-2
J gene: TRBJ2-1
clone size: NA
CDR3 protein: CASSLDGVGKQFF

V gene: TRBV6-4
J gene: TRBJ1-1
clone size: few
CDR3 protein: CASSESYSTEALF

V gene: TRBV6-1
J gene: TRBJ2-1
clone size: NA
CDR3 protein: CASSDGGRSNEQFF

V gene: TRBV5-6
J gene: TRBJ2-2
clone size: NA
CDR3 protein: CASSSGTSVTGELFF

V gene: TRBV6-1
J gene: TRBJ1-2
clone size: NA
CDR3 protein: CASRGDRVGGYTF

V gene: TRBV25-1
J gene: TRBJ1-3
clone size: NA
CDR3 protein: CASSERDSGNTIYF

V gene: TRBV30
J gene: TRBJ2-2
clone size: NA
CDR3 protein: CAWALGQAYDPGELFF

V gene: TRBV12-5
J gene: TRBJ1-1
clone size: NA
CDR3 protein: CASGLPPGQGFSEAFF

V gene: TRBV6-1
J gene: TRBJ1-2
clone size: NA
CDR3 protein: CASSVGKGVGYTF

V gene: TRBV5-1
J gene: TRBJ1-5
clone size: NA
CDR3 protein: CASERKRRGGNQPQHF

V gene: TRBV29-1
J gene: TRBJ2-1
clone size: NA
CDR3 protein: CSVAGGSYNEQFF

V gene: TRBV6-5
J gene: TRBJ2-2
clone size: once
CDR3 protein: CASSYSVTPNTGELFF

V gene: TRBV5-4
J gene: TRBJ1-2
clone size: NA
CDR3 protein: CASSLEGTSNYGYTF

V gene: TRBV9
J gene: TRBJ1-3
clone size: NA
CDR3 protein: CASSSLTGFSGNTIYF

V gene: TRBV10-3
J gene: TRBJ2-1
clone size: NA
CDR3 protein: CAISDSGYNEQFF

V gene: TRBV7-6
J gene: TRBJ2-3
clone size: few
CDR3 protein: CASSLAGERDTQYF

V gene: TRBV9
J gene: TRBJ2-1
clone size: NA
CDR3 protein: CASSVDRVNEQFF

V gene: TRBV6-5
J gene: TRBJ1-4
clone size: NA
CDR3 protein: CASSWTGSNEKLFF

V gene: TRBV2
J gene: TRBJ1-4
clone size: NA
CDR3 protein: CASSEIGITNEKLFF

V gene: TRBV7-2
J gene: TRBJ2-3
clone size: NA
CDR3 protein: CASSIILAGNSDTQYF

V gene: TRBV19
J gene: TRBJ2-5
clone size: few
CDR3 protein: CASSIAHREETQYF

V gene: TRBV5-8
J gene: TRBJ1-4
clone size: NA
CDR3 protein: CASSPGTVNEKLFF

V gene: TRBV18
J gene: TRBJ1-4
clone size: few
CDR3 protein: CASSPGTGGIATNEKLFF

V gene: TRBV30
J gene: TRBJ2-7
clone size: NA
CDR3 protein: CAWTGGSYEQYF

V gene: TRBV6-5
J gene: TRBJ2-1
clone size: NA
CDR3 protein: CASRLTGNNEQFF

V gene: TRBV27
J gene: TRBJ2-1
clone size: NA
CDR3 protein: CASSTQPLRTGTGGWDEQFF

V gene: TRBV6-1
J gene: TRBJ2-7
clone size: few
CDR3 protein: CASRTDRGIPLEQYF

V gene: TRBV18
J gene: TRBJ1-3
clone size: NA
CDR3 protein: CASSPRDRDNTIYF

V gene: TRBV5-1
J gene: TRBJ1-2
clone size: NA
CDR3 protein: CASSELNNGYTF

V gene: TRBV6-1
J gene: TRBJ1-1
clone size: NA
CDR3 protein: CASVEQSNAEAFF

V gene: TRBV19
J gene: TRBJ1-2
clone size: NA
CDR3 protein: CASAAGAHDYGYTF

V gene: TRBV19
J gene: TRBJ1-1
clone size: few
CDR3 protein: CASSNPGQRAFF

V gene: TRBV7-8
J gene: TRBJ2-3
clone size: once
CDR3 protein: CASTTRAGLMGDTQYF

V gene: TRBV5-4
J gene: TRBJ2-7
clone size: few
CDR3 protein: CASSSTSGANEQYF

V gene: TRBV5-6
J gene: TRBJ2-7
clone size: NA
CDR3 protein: CASSLSGLLSYEQYF

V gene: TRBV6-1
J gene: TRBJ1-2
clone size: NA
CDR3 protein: CASSNYQGPGYTF

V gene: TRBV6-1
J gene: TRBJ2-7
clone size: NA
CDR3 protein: CASSQTSYEQYF

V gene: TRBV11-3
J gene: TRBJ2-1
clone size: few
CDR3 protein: CASSLSRNEQFF

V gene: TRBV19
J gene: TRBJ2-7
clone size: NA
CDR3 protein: CASSNTAYEQYF